This TCR beta chain is drawn from a study of cytotoxic CD8 clonotypes in ibrutinib-treated CLL. Whole-study context: Collecting the response samples happened after a median 12 months of treatment, with a range of 6 to 36. The study's findings and limits: Public clonotypes (which were uncommon) either contracted or remained stable on treatment. Sustained-remission and progressing patients were not sampled at matched times.

The repertoire was sequenced with immunoSEQ multiplex PCR; TCRdb's copy has only in-frame clones and lacks some. Counted here are around 330,000 clones, roughly 70% occurring once; the ten biggest clones make up about 5.9%. About this clone itself: The antigen is undetermined.

Per germline, CDR1 SGHAT and CDR2 FQNNGV. Trimming pared 4 bases from V and 2 bases from J, leaving 6 bases between. This CDR3 has 14 residues. V usage is TRBV11-2 and J usage is TRBJ1-6, with D perhaps TRBD1 (5 bases). The receptor was isolated from a human donor with chronic lymphocytic leukemia. The specimen was PBMCs, collected after 36 months of ibrutinib treatment. The CDR3 DNA reads as TGTGCCAGCAGCTCGGGGCCCTATAATTCACCCCTCCACTTT. This encodes CASSSGPYNSPLHF.